This record concerns one T cell receptor beta chain sequence. The target of this receptor is not known. No qualities accompany the bases; no much larger clone lies one base away. Unsorted PBMC libraries were generated from 2 million PBMCs stored in RNAlater at -80 °C until RNA extraction. PBMCs were separated from peripheral blood using Ficoll-Hypaque density gradient centrifugation and then cryopreserved in liquid nitrogen. This record belongs to a study of neurological immune-mediated disorders (dated by TCRdb to about 2019). Concerning the study at large: Peripheral blood TCR-beta repertoires from HTLV-I-associated myelopathy (HAM/TSP) patients, multiple sclerosis patients and healthy controls were compared by UMI-based sequencing. The 106 TCR-beta libraries covered PBMC samples along with longitudinal samples, technical triplicates, and paired sorted CD4+ and CD8+ T-cell subsets. Of the approximately 65 subjects in the cohort, about 15 were HAM/TSP patients, some 35 were multiple sclerosis patients, and 20 were healthy controls.

Broader findings and caveats from the paper: No identical CDR3 amino acid sequences were found to be shared among expanded clones across subjects, suggesting that TCR-beta repertoires were private in all groups. TCR clonal expansion was highest in HAM/TSP patients and lowest in MS patients, with MS patients falling below even healthy controls.

cDNA synthesis used template-switch 5'RACE with a primer carrying a 10-nucleotide random unique molecular identifier tagging each TCR transcript. Over 160 million TCR-beta sequences, covering 15-18 subjects, were produced in each sequencing run. Total RNA was extracted with the RNeasy kit. TCR-beta VDJ regions were amplified with primers for the TCR constant region and the 5'RACE anchor, using the KAPA Real-time Library Amplification kit. A first PCR added sample indexes and Illumina adaptors, after which a second PCR increased the library yield. After purification with Ampure beads, the TCR product of roughly 650 bp was size-selected on a 2% E-gel SizeSelection system. Before pooling, library quality was checked on a Bioanalyzer, concentration was measured with Qubit, and libraries were quantified with the Kapa Library Quantification kit. An Illumina HiSeq 2500 sequenced the libraries paired-end 2 x 150 bp. To increase sequence diversity, 25-30% phiX was spiked into each library pool. As for the original processing: The UMI-based MiGEC pipeline processed quality-filtered reads and removed over 75% of raw TCR sequences during error correction. VDJ genes were aligned to IMGT germline references, and clonotypes were defined by unique CDR3 amino acid sequence plus V-J genes. VDJtools evaluated clonal expansion, Shannon diversity and CDR3 relatedness (CalcPairwiseDistances, ClusterSamples); CLCbio workbench built phylogenetic trees. A clone was classed as expanded if it had 8 or more unique UMIs, a cutoff based on coefficient-of-variation modelling across technical triplicates. TCRdb trimmed the raw reads at Q25, called clones with MiXCR and kept productive beta chains. Rows matching on CDR3 protein sequence are summarized as one entry with the most common DNA and genes. TCRdb assigned the V and J calls; the authors' analysis was not used. Counted in this sample were around 20,000 distinct CDR3 sequences; 27% of them appeared once. The top ten clones comprise roughly 34% of the sample.

V is pared back by 2 bases and J by 0 bases, with 8 bases lying between the germline termini. The CDR3 measures 14 amino acids from cysteine to phenylalanine. The only DNA kept is the CDR3, 42 bases in frame from the first base. As encoded in the germline V gene (reference sequence), CDR1 is DFQATT while CDR2 is SNEGSKA. The receptor comes from a man over 45 with HTLV-1-associated myelopathy (HAM/TSP). The chain joins TRBV20-1 to TRBJ1-5; no D gene can be assigned with confidence. The sample consisted of PBMCs. The nucleotides read TGCAGTGCTAGACGTGGGAGTAGCAATCAGCCCCAGCATTTT. It encodes CSARRGSSNQPQHF.